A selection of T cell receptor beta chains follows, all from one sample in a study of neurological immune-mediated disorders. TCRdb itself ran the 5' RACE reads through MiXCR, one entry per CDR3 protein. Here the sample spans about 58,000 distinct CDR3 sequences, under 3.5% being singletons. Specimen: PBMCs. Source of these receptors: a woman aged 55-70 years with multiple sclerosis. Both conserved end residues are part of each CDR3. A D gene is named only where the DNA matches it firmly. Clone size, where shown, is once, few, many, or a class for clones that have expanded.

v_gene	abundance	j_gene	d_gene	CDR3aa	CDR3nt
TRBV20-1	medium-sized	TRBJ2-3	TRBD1	CSARAGQGAGTDTQYF	TGCAGTGCTAGAGCCGGACAGGGGGCCGGCACAGATACGCAGTATTTT
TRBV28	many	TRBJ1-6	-	CASTQVRGGPLHF	TGTGCCAGCACCCAGGTGAGGGGTGGACCCCTCCACTTT
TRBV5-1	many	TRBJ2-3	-	CASSLNGADTQYF	TGCGCCAGCAGCCTTAACGGGGCGGATACGCAGTATTTT
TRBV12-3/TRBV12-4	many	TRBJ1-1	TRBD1	CASSFFFLRGSRGRRNTEAFF	TGTGCCAGCAGTTTCTTCTTTTTGAGGGGTTCCAGGGGGCGAAGGAACACTGAAGCTTTCTTT
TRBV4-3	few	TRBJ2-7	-	CASSQETDSIYEQYF	TGCGCCAGCAGCCAAGAAACCGACAGCATTTACGAGCAGTACTTC
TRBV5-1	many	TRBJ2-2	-	CASSFHREAGELFF	TGCGCCAGCAGCTTTCACAGGGAGGCCGGGGAGCTGTTTTTT
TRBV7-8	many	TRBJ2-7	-	CASSPRLYEQYF	TGTGCCAGCAGCCCGAGGTTGTACGAGCAGTACTTC
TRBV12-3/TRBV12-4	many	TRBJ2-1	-	CASGRTVYNEQFF	TGTGCCAGCGGGAGGACAGTCTACAATGAGCAGTTCTTC
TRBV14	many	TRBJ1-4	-	CASSRNMGGDEKLFF	TGTGCCAGCAGCCGAAACATGGGGGGGGATGAAAAACTGTTTTTT
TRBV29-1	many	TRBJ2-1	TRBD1	CSVDVGTAYNEQFF	TGCAGCGTGGACGTCGGGACAGCTTACAATGAGCAGTTCTTC
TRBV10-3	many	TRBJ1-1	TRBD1	CAISEPAGGNTEAFF	TGTGCCATCAGTGAGCCGGCAGGGGGGAACACTGAAGCTTTCTTT
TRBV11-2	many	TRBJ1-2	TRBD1	CASSNQGTGGYKGYTF	TGTGCCAGCAGCAACCAAGGGACAGGTGGTTATAAAGGCTACACCTTC
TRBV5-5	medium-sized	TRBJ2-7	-	CASSLGLAWGPYEQYF	TGTGCCAGCAGCTTGGGGCTAGCTTGGGGCCCCTACGAGCAGTACTTC
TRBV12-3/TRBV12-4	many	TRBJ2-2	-	CATQGGPGELFF	TGTGCCACCCAGGGTGGGCCCGGGGAGCTGTTTTTT
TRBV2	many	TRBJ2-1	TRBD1	CASSFQGVKSYNEQFF	TGTGCCAGCAGTTTTCAGGGGGTAAAGTCCTACAATGAGCAGTTCTTC
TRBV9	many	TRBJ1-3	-	CASSVGNGNTIYF	TGTGCCAGCAGCGTAGGCAATGGAAACACCATATATTTT
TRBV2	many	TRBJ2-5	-	CASFGYQETQYF	TGTGCCAGCTTCGGGTACCAAGAGACCCAGTACTTC
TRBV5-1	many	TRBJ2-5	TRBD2	CASSGRTSGGETQYF	TGCGCCAGCAGCGGCCGGACTAGCGGAGGGGAGACCCAGTACTTC
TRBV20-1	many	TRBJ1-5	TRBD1	CSARVNRGLLRGNQPQHF	TGCAGTGCTAGAGTTAACAGGGGGTTGCTTAGGGGCAATCAGCCCCAGCATTTT
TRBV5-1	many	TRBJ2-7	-	CASSLASGQIYEQYF	TGCGCCAGCAGCTTGGCCTCCGGACAGATCTACGAGCAGTACTTC
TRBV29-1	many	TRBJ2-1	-	CSVEKWDSNEQFF	TGCAGCGTTGAAAAGTGGGACTCCAATGAGCAGTTCTTC
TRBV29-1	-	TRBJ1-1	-	CSAREAFF	TGCAGCGCCCGTGAAGCTTTCTTT
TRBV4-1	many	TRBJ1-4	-	CASSQWGLNEKLFF	TGCGCCAGCAGCCAGTGGGGACTTAATGAAAAACTGTTTTTT
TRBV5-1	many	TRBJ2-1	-	CASSLDRPGDEQFF	TGCGCCAGCAGCTTGGACAGGCCGGGGGATGAGCAGTTCTTC
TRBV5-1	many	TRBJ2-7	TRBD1	CASSKVSTGGISYEQYF	TGCGCCAGCAGCAAGGTATCGACAGGGGGGATTTCCTACGAGCAGTACTTC
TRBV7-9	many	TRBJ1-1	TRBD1	CASRAGTENTEAFF	TGTGCCAGCAGGGCCGGGACAGAGAACACTGAAGCTTTCTTT
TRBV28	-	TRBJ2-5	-	CASRRGQSSQYF	TGTGCCAGCAGGCGGGGACAGTCATCCCAGTACTTC
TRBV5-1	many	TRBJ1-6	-	CASSLVFRMESSSPLHF	TGCGCCAGCAGCTTGGTATTCAGAATGGAATCAAGTTCACCCCTCCACTTT
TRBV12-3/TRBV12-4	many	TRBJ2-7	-	CASSRVMNEQYF	TGTGCCAGCAGCCGGGTAATGAACGAGCAGTACTTC
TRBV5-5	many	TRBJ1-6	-	CASSLSPNSPLHF	TGTGCCAGCAGCTTGTCGCCGAATTCACCCCTCCACTTT
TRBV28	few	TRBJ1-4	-	CASSGTKSEKLFF	TGTGCCAGCAGTGGGACCAAGTCGGAAAAACTGTTTTTT
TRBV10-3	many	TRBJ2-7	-	CAISRSSLSYEQYF	TGTGCCATCAGCCGCTCCTCGCTCTCCTACGAGCAGTACTTC
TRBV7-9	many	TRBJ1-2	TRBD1	CASSLVGTEYGYTF	TGTGCCAGCAGCTTAGTTGGGACAGAATATGGCTACACCTTC
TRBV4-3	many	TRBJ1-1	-	CASSQSLGTEAFF	TGCGCCAGCAGCCAATCGCTGGGGACTGAAGCTTTCTTT
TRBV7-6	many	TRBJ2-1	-	CASSLDPAKQFF	TGTGCCAGCAGCTTGGACCCCGCGAAGCAGTTCTTC
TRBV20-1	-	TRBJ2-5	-	CRASGLQETQYF	TGCAGGGCTTCGGGACTGCAAGAGACCCAGTACTTC
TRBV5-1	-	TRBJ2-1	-	CASSGRDNTYNEQFF	TGCGCCAGCAGCGGCCGGGACAACACTTACAATGAGCAGTTCTTC
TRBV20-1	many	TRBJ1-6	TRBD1	CSAPTGGANNSPLHF	TGCAGTGCTCCAACAGGGGGCGCAAATAATTCACCCCTCCACTTT
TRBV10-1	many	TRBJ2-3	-	CASSDSLRPDTQYF	TGCGCCAGCAGTGACAGCCTCAGGCCAGATACGCAGTATTTT
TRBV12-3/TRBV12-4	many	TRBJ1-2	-	CASSLQRTDNYGYTF	TGTGCCAGCAGTTTACAACGGACGGATAACTATGGCTACACCTTC
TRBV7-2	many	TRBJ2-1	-	CASSLSGFVYNEQFF	TGTGCCAGCAGCTTATCAGGTTTTGTCTACAATGAGCAGTTCTTC
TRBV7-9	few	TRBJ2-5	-	CASSSKAGEETQYF	TGTGCCAGCAGCTCAAAAGCCGGGGAGGAGACCCAGTACTTC
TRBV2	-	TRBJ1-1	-	CASSEVTDSMNTEAFF	TGTGCCAGCAGTGAGGTGACGGACAGCATGAACACTGAAGCTTTCTTT
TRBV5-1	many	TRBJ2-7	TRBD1	CASSRQGPGYSYEQYF	TGCGCCAGCAGCAGACAGGGCCCGGGTTATTCCTACGAGCAGTACTTC
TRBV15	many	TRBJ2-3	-	CATSTGYTDTQYF	TGTGCCACCAGCACGGGGTACACAGATACGCAGTATTTT
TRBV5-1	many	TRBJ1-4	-	CASSLQGQTNEKLFF	TGCGCCAGCAGCCTGCAAGGACAGACTAATGAAAAACTGTTTTTT
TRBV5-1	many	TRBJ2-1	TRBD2	CASSWFGLAGDNEQFF	TGCGCCAGCAGCTGGTTTGGACTAGCGGGCGACAATGAGCAGTTCTTC
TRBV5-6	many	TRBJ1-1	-	CASSLADGSEAFF	TGTGCCAGCAGCTTGGCCGATGGCAGTGAAGCTTTCTTT
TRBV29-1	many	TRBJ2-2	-	CSVSKTGRGTGELFF	TGCAGCGTTTCAAAGACAGGGAGGGGCACCGGGGAGCTGTTTTTT
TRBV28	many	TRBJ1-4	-	CASSTTADREKLFF	TGTGCCAGCAGTACGACAGCCGATAGGGAAAAACTGTTTTTT
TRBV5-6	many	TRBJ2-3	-	CASSLVADTQYF	TGTGCCAGCAGCTTGGTTGCAGATACGCAGTATTTT
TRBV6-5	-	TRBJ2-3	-	CASSYGRARDTQYF	TGTGCCAGCAGTTACGGGCGGGCGCGAGATACGCAGTATTTT
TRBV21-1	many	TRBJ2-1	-	CASSKPGQVLWGRLSNEQFF	TGTGCCAGCAGCAAGCCGGGACAGGTCTTATGGGGGAGATTAAGCAATGAGCAGTTCTTC
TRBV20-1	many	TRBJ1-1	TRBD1	CSAHLQGGFNTEAFF	TGCAGTGCCCATTTACAGGGGGGTTTTAACACTGAAGCTTTCTTT
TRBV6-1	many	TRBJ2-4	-	CASTYWTLAKNIQYF	TGTGCCAGCACTTACTGGACTCTAGCCAAAAACATTCAGTACTTC
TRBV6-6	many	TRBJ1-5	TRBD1	CASSYALGDRGDQPQHF	TGTGCCAGCAGTTACGCGCTTGGGGACAGAGGGGACCAGCCCCAGCATTTT
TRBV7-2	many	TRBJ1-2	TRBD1	CASSRAGGTGYTF	TGTGCCAGCAGCCGAGCAGGGGGCACTGGCTACACCTTC
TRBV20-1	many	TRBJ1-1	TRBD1	CSARDVWQGGTEAFF	TGCAGTGCTAGAGATGTGTGGCAGGGGGGCACTGAAGCTTTCTTT
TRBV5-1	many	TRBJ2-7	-	CASSPSPAAYEQYF	TGCGCCAGCAGCCCGAGTCCGGCCGCCTACGAGCAGTACTTC
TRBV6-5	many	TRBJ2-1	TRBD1	CATLPPGTGSLGQFF	TGTGCCACCCTACCACCCGGGACAGGGAGTTTAGGGCAGTTCTTC